The 18 T cell receptor beta chains given below trace back to one sample, sequenced in a study of T cell responses to AZD1222 COVID-19 vaccine (dated by TCRdb to the early 2020s). Library generation was performed with the immunoSEQ multiplex PCR assay. The source is immuneACCESS, and TCRdb retained only in-frame sequences with V and J called. Part of the clones is not carried over; for the studies checked, unresolved V genes explain less than half of this, and the remainder is unexplained. The sample contains approximately 120,000 clones, 70% to 90% of them found a single time. The ten largest clones represent roughly 4.3% of the sample. Per the publication, the time point label means: about 28 days (+/-7) after the second vaccine dose. The source was peripheral blood, collected 28 days after the second AZD1222 dose. These receptor sequences come from an adult who received the AZD1222 COVID-19 vaccine.

The sample holds one count of this clone. This sequence joins TRBV2 and TRBJ1-2, with 7 bases that match TRBD1. This CDR3 has 13 residues. The ends lost 3 bases at V and 4 bases at J; junction bases unmatched: 2. The germline V gene has CDR1 SNHLY and CDR2 FYNNEI. Here the CDR3 reads CASSEGQPYGYTF. CDR3 sequence (DNA): TGTGCCAGCAGTGAGGGACAGCCCTATGGCTACACCTTC.

The chain is built from TRBV29-1 and TRBJ2-5, with a tentative D call TRBD2 (5 bases). Germline V CDR1 and CDR2: SQVTM, ANQGSEA. The ends were cut back, 4 bases at V and 2 bases at J, with 5 bases in the middle. This CDR3 region has 11 residues. The CDR3 is CSVAGQETQYF. The DNA of the CDR3 is TGCAGCGTTGCGGGACAAGAGACCCAGTACTTC. The complete variable domain, with remaining parts taken from reference TRBV29-1 and TRBJ2-5, reads SAVISQKPSRDICQRGTSLTIQCQVDSQVTMMFWYRQQPGQSLTLIATANQGSEATYESGFVIDKFPISRPNLTFSTLTVSNMSPEDSSIYLCSVAGQETQYFGPGTRLLVL.

The chain couples TRBV30 to TRBJ1-2, with TRBD1 matching over 8 bases. V shed 4 bases, J shed 4 bases, and the junction held 5 bases outside the gene matches. Germline CDR1 GTSNPN, CDR2 SVGIG (reference sequence). The CDR3 runs 13 residues. Written as DNA, the CDR3 is TGTGCCTGGAACAGGGGGATAGTCTATGGCTACACCTTC. Its translation is CAWNRGIVYGYTF.

This chain joins TRBV9 and TRBJ1-3, with D perhaps matching TRBD1 (5 bases). The CDR3 totals 15 residues. V was cut by 0 bases and J by 3 bases, with 10 bases left in between. Per germline, CDR1 SGDLS and CDR2 YYNGEE. Written as DNA, the CDR3 is TGTGCCAGCAGCGTAGCCGGGGGGGATGGAAACACCATATATTTT. This translates into CASSVAGGDGNTIYF.

The chain uses TRBV15 and TRBJ2-7, with 9 bases lining up with TRBD2. This CDR3 has 15 residues. Germline CDR1 and CDR2: LNHNV and YYDKDF (reference sequence). J lost 3 bases, V lost 3 bases, and 6 bases had no gene match. The chain's CDR3 is CATSRTSGDLYEQYF. The CDR3 DNA reads TGTGCCACCAGCAGGACTAGCGGAGACCTCTACGAGCAGTACTTC.

This chain joins TRBV7-8 and TRBJ1-1; D gene ambiguous. V lost 5 bases and J lost 5, with 18 bases in between. The V gene's germline CDR1 is SGHVS and CDR2 FQNEAQ. The length of the CDR3 is 15 residues. CDR3 in DNA: TGTGCCAGCAGCCTCACGGACTCTGCCTTTACTGAAGCTTTCTTT. Encoded protein: CASSLTDSAFTEAFF. Supplemented by reference TRBV7-8 and TRBJ1-1, the full variable domain reads GAGVSQSPRYKVAKRGQDVALRCDPISGHVSLFWYQQALGQGPEFLTYFQNEAQLDKSGLPSDRFFAERPEGSVSTLKIQRTQQEDSAVYLCASSLTDSAFTEAFFGQGTRLTVV.

The genes are TRBV3-1 (or the pseudogene TRBV3-2) and TRBJ1-5, with a possible D match to TRBD1 (5 bases). Germline assignment: CDR1 LGHDT and CDR2 YNNKEL (reference sequence). CDR3 length: 12 residues. The V end was cut by 1 base, the J end by 7 bases, with 5 bases between. CDR3 in DNA: TGTGCCAGCAGCCAAGGGGACCAGCCCCAGCATTTT. This gives the protein CASSQGDQPQHF.

This clone has just a few counts. The chain has TRBV29-1 and TRBJ2-7; D possibly corresponds to TRBD2 (5 bases). Germline-derived CDR1 and CDR2 are SQVTM and ANQGSEA. The CDR3 spans 13 residues. V lost 4 bases and J 3 bases, leaving 13 bases between the germline ends. The CDR3 protein is CSVASPGSYEQYF. CDR3 sequence (DNA): TGCAGCGTTGCCTCCCCTGGGAGCTACGAGCAGTACTTC.

V and J are TRBV11-2 and TRBJ1-2; maybe TRBD1 (5 bases). The CDR3 consists of 15 residues. Trimming removed 4 bases at V and 3 bases at J, with 15 bases between. CDR1 is SGHAT and CDR2 is FQNNGV in the germline V gene. For the CDR3, the DNA is TGTGCCAGCAGCTCACCCATGGGGGTCGACTATGGCTACACCTTC. Translation: CASSSPMGVDYGYTF.

The chain recombines TRBV19 with TRBJ1-4, with unresolved D. Germline CDR1 reads LNHDA; CDR2 reads SQIVND (reference sequence). This CDR3 spans 14 amino acids. V was clipped by 6 bases and J by 0 bases, with 8 bases between them. The CDR3 DNA reads TGTGCCAGTAGCCTTGGGGCAACTAATGAAAAACTGTTTTTT. Translated, it gives CASSLGATNEKLFF.

The chain couples TRBV7-9 to TRBJ2-5; D is perhaps TRBD1 or TRBD2 (6 bases each). The V end lost 1 base, the J end lost 7 bases, and 13 bases lay between the germline ends. This CDR3 comprises 14 residues. Germline-derived CDR1 and CDR2 are SEHNR and FQNEAQ (reference sequence). The CDR3 DNA follows: TGTGCCAGCAGCTTAGACAGGGAGGCTAGGACCCAGTACTTC. Translated, it gives CASSLDREARTQYF.

The V call is TRBV7-3, the J call TRBJ2-5; D possibly corresponds to TRBD1 (7 bases). The CDR3 spans 15 residues. The V gene lost 2 bases and the J gene lost 4 bases, with 14 bases spanning the gap. The germline CDR1 and CDR2 sequences are SGHTA and FQGTGA. The CDR3 nucleotides are TGTGCCAGCAGCTTAGGTCGGCAGGGGGGAGAGACCCAGTACTTC. Protein: CASSLGRQGGETQYF.

CDR3 DNA sequence: TGTGCCTGGACCGGGACTGATAATTCACCCCTCCACTTT. Protein: CAWTGTDNSPLHF. This rearrangement joins TRBV30 to TRBJ1-6, with D possibly matching TRBD1 (5 bases). The CDR3 covers 13 residues. The germline V and J ends were trimmed by 4 bases and 5 bases, with 9 bases remaining between them. CDR1 and CDR2 from the germline V gene are GTSNPN and SVGIG (reference sequence).

The V gene is TRBV27, the J gene TRBJ2-1; a weak D match, TRBD1 (6 bases). Trimming pared 4 bases from V and 7 bases from J, leaving 23 bases between. Germline-derived CDR1 and CDR2 are MNHEY and SMNVEV (reference sequence). The CDR3 has 17 amino acids. For the CDR3, the DNA is TGTGCCAGCAGTTCCGGTTGGGGACAATTAATTAGAAATGAGCAGTTCTTC. This encodes CASSSGWGQLIRNEQFF.

J is TRBJ1-2 and V is TRBV3-1 (or the pseudogene TRBV3-2), with TRBD1 matching over 7 bases. V trimming: 4 bases; J trimming: 8 bases; junction bases outside the gene matches: 4. The germline V gene encodes CDR1 LGHDT and CDR2 YNNKEL (reference sequence). The CDR3 is made up of 12 amino acids. The CDR3 DNA follows: TGTGCCAGCAGCCTCCGACAGGGAGGCTACACCTTC. Its translation: CASSLRQGGYTF.

This chain connects TRBV27 to TRBJ1-4; maybe TRBD1 (6 bases). The germline CDR1 and CDR2 sequences are MNHEY and SMNVEV (reference sequence). The CDR3 totals 13 residues. V lost 5 bases and J lost 8, with 12 bases in between. DNA for the CDR3: TGTGCCAGCAGTAAACAGGGTGAGGAAAAACTGTTTTTT. Amino acids: CASSKQGEEKLFF.

The chain recombines TRBV5-1 with TRBJ1-2; D might be TRBD1 (6 bases). This CDR3 has 15 amino acids. Germline values: CDR1 SGHRS, CDR2 YFSETQ. The V and J ends lost 0 bases and 4 bases respectively, with 13 bases between them. CDR3 DNA: TGCGCCAGCAGCTTGGCACCCGAGGGGGGCTATGGCTACACCTTC. It is translated as CASSLAPEGGYGYTF.

The chain joins TRBV14 to TRBJ1-6; 11 nucleotides line up with TRBD1. The V gene end was trimmed by 0 bases and the J gene end by 9 bases; junction bases not matched to a gene: 10. The CDR3 loop spans 18 amino acids. Germline V lookup: CDR1 SGHDN, CDR2 FVKESK. The DNA of the CDR3 is TGTGCCAGCAGCCAAGATGCAGGACAGGGGGCGACCATTTCACCCCTCCACTTT. Amino acid sequence: CASSQDAGQGATISPLHF.